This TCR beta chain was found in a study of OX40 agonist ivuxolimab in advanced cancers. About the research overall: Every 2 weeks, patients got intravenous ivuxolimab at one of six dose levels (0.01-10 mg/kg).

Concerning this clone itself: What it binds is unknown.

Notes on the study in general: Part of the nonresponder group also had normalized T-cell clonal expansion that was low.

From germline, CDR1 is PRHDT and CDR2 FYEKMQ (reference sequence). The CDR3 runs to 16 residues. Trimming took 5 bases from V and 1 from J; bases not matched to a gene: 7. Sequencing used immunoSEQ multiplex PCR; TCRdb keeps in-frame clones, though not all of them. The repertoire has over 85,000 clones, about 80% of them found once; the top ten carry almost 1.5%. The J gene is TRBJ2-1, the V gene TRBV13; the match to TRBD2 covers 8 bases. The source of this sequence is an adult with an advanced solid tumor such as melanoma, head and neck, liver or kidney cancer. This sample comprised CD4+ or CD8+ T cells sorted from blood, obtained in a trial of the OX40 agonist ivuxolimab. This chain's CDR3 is CASSPHGGGSYNEQFF. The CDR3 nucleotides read TGTGCCAGCAGCCCCCACGGCGGGGGGTCCTACAATGAGCAGTTCTTC.